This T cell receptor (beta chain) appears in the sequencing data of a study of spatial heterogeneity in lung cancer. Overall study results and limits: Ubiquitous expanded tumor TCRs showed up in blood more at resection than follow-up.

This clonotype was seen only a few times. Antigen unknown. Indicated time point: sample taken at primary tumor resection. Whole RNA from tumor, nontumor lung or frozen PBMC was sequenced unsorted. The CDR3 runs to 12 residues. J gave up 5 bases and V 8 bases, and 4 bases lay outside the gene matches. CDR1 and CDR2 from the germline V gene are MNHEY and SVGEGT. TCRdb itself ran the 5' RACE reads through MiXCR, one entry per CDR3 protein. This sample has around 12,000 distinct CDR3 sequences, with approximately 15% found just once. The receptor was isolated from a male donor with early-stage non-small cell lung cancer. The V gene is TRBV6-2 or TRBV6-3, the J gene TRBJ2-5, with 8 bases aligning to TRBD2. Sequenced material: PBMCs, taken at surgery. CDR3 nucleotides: TGTGCCAGCTCGGGAGGGGCTGAGACCCAGTACTTC. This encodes CASSGGAETQYF.